This T cell receptor beta chain originates from a study of somatic mutations in cytotoxic T cells in rheumatoid arthritis. Study-wide results and limits: Patients with rheumatoid arthritis, but not healthy controls, had CD8+ clonality that increased with age.

Positive magnetic bead selection was used to isolate CD4+ and CD8+ cells; purity was checked by flow cytometry. In the case of this clone: Antigen unknown.

Profiling relied on immunoSEQ multiplex PCR, and the TCRdb table lists in-frame clones only, not all of them. The sample has 15,000 to 20,000 clones, almost 85% seen once; the top ten hold over 9.5%. The origin of this receptor is a woman aged 50 to 65 in good health. Sequenced: CD8+ T cells sorted from blood.

CDR3 in DNA: TGCGCCAGCAGCCCGATGGGGGCCGAGCAGTTCTTC. Protein sequence: CASSPMGAEQFF. The V call is TRBV4-1, the J call TRBJ2-1; weak D call: TRBD1 (6 bases). V shed 4 bases and J shed 10 bases, with 11 bases lying between them. The CDR3 sequence is 12 residues long. The germline gives CDR1 MGHRA, CDR2 YSYEKL.